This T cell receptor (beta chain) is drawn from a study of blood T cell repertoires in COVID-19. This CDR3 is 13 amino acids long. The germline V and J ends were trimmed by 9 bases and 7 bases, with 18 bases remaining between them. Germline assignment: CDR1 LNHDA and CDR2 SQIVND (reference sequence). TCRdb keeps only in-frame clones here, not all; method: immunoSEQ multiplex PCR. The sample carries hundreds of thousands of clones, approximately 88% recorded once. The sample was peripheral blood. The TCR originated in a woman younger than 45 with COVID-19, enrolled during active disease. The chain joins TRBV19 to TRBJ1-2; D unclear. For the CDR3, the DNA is TGTGCCAGCACAAGCCAGACCGGAGGTGGCTACACCTTC. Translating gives CASTSQTGGGYTF.